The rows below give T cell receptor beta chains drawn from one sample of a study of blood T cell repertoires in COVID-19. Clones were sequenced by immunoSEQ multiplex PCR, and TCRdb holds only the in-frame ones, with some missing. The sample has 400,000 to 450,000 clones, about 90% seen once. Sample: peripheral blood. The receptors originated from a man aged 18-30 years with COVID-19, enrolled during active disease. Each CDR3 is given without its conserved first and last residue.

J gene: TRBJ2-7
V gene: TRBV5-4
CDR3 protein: ASRRDPGTTPEQY

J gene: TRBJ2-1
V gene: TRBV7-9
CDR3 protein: ASSYQTSGRAGWNNEQF

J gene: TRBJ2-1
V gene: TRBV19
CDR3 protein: ASRIRGSSYNEQF

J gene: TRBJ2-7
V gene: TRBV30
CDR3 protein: AWSVYAQGLDEQY

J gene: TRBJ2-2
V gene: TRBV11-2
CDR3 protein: ASSEGGELF

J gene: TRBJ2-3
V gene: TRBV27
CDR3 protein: ASSLAGTDTQY

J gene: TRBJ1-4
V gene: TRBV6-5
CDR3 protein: ASSHGSNNEKLF

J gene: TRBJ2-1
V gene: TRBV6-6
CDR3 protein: ASSLSFTEGALAYNEQF

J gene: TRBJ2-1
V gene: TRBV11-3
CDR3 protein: ASTAPVAGATGYEQF

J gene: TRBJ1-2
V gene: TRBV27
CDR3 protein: ASSLSAALNYGYT

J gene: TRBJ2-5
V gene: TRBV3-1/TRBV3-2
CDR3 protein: ASSQGVGAGSQETQY

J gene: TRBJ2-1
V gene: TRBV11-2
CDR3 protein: ASSFDRGTYNEQF

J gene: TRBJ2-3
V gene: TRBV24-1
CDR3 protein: ATRSTAGTVSDTQY

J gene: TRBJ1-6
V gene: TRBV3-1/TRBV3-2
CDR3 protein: ASSQQQNNSPLH

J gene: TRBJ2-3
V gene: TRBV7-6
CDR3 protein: ASSPGSVAGHTQY

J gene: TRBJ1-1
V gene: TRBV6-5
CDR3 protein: ASNRQDRDTEAF

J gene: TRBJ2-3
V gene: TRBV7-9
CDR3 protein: ASSLAQAGARTDTQY

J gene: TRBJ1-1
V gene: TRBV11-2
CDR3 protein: ASSVPGQGTEAF

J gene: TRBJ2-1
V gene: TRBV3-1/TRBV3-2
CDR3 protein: ASSPRDNEQF

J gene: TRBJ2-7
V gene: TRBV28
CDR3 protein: ASSAPGLAGFGTYEQY

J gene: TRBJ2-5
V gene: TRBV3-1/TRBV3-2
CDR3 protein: ASSQLSGSGKETQY

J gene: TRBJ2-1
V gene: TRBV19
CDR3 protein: ASSISGPGQF

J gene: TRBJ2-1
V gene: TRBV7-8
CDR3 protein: ASSPPGREQF

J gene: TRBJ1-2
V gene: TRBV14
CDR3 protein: ASSQTAAAQGSYGYT

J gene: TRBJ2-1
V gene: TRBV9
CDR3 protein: ASSVVGGGNEQF

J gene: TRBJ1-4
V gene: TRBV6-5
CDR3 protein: ASYNRGLNEKLF

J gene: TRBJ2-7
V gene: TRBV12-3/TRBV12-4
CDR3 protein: ASIGDRPYEQY

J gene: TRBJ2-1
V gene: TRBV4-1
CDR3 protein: ASSPRTTTNEQF

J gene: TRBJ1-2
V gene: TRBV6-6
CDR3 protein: ASSYWVSGYGYT

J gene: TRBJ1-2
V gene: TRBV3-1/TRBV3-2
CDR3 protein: ASRNRDRANYGYT

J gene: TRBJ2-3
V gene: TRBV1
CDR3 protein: TSSPEPTRVKDTQY

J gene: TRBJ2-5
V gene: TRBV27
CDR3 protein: ASSSGTGSFGETQY

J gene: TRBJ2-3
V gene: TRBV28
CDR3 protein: ASHGGGLDTQY

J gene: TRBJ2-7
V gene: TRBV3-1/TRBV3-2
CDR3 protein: ASSQRLAGADEQY

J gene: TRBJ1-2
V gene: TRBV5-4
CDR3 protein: ASTTAMGGGYGYT

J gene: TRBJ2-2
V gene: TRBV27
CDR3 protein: ASSPMNRQTNTGELF

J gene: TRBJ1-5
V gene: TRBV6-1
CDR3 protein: ASSEEIGQGSPPQH

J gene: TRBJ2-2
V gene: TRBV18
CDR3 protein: ASSPEVEAGELF

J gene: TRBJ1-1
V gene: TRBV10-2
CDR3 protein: ASSESTGENTEAF

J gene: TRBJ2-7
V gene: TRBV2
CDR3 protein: ASSEPTVFPYEQY

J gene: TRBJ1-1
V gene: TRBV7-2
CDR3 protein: ASSSHRGAF

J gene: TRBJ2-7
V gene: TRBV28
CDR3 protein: ASSRRTSGKTHEQY

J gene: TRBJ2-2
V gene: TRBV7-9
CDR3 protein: ASSRDRGRLGGELF

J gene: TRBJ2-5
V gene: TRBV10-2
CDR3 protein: ASSEVDRAPQY

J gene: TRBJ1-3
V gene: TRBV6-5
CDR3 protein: ATTGEPGNTIY

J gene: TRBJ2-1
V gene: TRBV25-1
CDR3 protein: ASSEGRTETSYNEQF

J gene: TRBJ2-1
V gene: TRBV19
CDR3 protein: ASSIGSGGAAYNEQF

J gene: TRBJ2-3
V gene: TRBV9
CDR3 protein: ASSVVAGETDTQY

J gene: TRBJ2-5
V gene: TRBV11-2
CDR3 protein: ASSPRTGGEETQY

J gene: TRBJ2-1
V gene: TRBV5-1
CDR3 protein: ASSVTSGASNEQF

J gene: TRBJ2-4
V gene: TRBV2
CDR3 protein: ASRRELAKNIQY

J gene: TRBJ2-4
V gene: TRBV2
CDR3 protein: ASSSGLADSLQY

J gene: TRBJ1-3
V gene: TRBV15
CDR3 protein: ATSRSYSSGNTIY